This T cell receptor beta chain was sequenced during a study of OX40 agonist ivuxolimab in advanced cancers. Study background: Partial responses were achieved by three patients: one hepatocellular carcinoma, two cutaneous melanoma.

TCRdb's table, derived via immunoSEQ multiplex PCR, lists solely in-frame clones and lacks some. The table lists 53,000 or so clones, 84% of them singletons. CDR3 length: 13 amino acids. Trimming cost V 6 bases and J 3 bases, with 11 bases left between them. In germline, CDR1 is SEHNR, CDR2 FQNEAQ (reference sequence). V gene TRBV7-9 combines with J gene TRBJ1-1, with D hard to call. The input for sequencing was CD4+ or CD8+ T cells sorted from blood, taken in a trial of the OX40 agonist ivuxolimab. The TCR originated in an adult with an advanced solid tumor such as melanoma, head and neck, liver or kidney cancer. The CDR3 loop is CASRLNLDTEAFF. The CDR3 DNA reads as TGTGCCAGCAGGCTCAACCTGGACACTGAAGCTTTCTTT.